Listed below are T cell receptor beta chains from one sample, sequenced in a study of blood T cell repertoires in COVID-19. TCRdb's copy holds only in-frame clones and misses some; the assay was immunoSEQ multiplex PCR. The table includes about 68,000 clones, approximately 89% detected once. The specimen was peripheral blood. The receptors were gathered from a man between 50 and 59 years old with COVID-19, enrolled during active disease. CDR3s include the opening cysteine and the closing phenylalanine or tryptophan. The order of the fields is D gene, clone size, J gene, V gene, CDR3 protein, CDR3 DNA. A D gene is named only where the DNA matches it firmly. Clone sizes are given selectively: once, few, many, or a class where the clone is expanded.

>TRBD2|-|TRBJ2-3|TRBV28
CASSLGLAGLDTQYF
TGTGCCAGCAGTCTCGGACTAGCGGGTCTAGATACGCAGTATTTT
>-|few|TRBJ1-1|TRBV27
CASSFNMNTEAFF
TGTGCCAGCAGTTTTAACATGAACACTGAAGCTTTCTTT
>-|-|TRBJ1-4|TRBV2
CAGAQTATNEKLFF
TGTGCCGGGGCACAAACGGCAACTAATGAAAAACTGTTTTTT
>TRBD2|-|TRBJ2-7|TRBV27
CASSSPGLAGEQYF
TGTGCCAGCAGTTCCCCGGGACTAGCTGGCGAGCAGTACTTC
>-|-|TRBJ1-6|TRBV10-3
CAIRDSSESPLHF
TGTGCCATCAGGGACAGTTCGGAATCACCCCTCCACTTT
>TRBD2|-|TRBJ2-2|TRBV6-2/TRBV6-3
CASSHLAGDTGELFF
TGTGCCAGCAGCCACCTAGCGGGAGACACCGGGGAGCTGTTTTTT
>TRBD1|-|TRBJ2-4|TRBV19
CASSTGTGGNIQYF
TGTGCCAGTAGTACCGGGACAGGGGGAAACATTCAGTACTTC
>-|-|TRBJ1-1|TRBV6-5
CASSYSSGGPEAFF
TGTGCCAGCAGTTACTCGAGTGGGGGCCCTGAAGCTTTCTTT
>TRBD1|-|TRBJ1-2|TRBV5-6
CASSLPTGIDYGYTF
TGTGCCAGCAGCTTGCCGACAGGGATCGACTATGGCTACACCTTC
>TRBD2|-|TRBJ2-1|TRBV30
CAWTSGSGNEQFF
TGTGCCTGGACTAGCGGGAGTGGCAATGAGCAGTTCTTC
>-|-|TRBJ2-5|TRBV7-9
CASSLDFRKETQYF
TGTGCCAGCAGCTTAGATTTCCGTAAAGAGACCCAGTACTTC
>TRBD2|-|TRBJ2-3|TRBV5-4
CASSFQRGGYTDTQYF
TGTGCCAGCAGCTTCCAGCGGGGAGGGTATACAGATACGCAGTATTTT
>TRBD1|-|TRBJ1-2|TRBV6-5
CASIGDRGGYTF
TGTGCCAGCATCGGCGACAGGGGTGGCTACACCTTC
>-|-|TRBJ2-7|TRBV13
CASSKGEKSYEQYF
TGTGCCAGCAGCAAGGGGGAGAAGTCCTACGAGCAGTACTTC
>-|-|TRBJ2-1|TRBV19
CASHQGAAPSSYNEQFF
TGTGCCAGCCACCAAGGAGCGGCGCCGAGCTCCTACAATGAGCAGTTCTTC
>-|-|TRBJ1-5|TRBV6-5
CASSLEQGFQPQHF
TGTGCCAGCAGCCTCGAACAGGGATTCCAGCCCCAGCATTTT
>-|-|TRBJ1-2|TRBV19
CASSKTGYGYTF
TGTGCCAGTAGTAAAACGGGCTATGGCTACACCTTC
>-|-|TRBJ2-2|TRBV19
CASSIDPRRAGTGELFF
TGTGCCAGTAGTATAGACCCGCGAAGAGCGGGCACCGGGGAGCTGTTTTTT
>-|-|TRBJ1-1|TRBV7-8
CASSISSGGTEAFF
TGTGCCAGCAGCATCTCTTCGGGGGGCACTGAAGCTTTCTTT
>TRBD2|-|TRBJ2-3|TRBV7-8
CASSMRLAGVTDTQYF
TGTGCCAGCAGCATGAGACTAGCGGGGGTCACAGATACGCAGTATTTT
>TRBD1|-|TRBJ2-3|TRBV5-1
CASSLETGTDTQYF
TGCGCCAGCAGCTTGGAGACAGGGACAGATACGCAGTATTTT
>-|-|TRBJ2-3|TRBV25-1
CASSDGADRTDTQYF
TGTGCCAGCAGTGATGGAGCGGACCGCACAGATACGCAGTATTTT
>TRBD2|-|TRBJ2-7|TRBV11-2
CASSLFFGGTVGYEQYF
TGTGCCAGCAGCTTATTTTTCGGGGGGACGGTCGGATACGAGCAGTACTTC
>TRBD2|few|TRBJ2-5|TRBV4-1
CASSQVGLAGEETQYF
TGCGCCAGCAGCCAAGTAGGGCTAGCGGGAGAAGAGACCCAGTACTTC
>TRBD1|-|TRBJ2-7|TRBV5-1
CASSLDGTGTYEQYF
TGCGCCAGCAGCTTGGACGGGACAGGCACCTACGAGCAGTACTTC